Listed below are T cell receptor beta chains from one sample, sequenced in a study of cytomegalovirus exposure and HLA in healthy donors. This table comes from immunoSEQ multiplex PCR, and its TCRdb copy is limited to in-frame clones, with some not included. Of approximately 170,000 clones listed, roughly 85% are singletons. Specimen: PBMCs. These receptors were taken from a boy between 2 and 10 years old in good health and CMV-seronegative. Each CDR3 is given with its conserved first and last residue. Each record gives: J gene, V gene, clone size, D gene, CDR3 DNA, CDR3 protein. The D gene is left open where the match is weak. Clone size appears in some rows only: once, few, many, or a class for an expanded clone.

j_call: TRBJ1-4; v_call: TRBV28; clone_size: .; d_call: TRBD1; cdr3_nt: TGTGCCAGCAGTTTACAAAGGGGACAGGGGCTTTTTTTT; cdr3_aa: CASSLQRGQGLFF
j_call: TRBJ2-1; v_call: TRBV2; clone_size: .; d_call: .; cdr3_nt: TGTGCCAGCAGGCTCCAGGGCAATGAGCAGTTCTTC; cdr3_aa: CASRLQGNEQFF
j_call: TRBJ2-2; v_call: TRBV28; clone_size: .; d_call: TRBD1; cdr3_nt: TGTGCCAGCAGGGATACAGGGGGCGGAAGAACCGGGGAGCTGTTTTTT; cdr3_aa: CASRDTGGGRTGELFF
j_call: TRBJ1-2; v_call: TRBV7-3; clone_size: .; d_call: TRBD1; cdr3_nt: TGTGCCAGCAGCCCCGGGACAGGGGCGGGTGGCTACACCTTC; cdr3_aa: CASSPGTGAGGYTF
j_call: TRBJ2-7; v_call: TRBV10-2; clone_size: .; d_call: .; cdr3_nt: TGCGCCAGCAGTGAACGGGAGAGGCGGTACGAGCAGTACTTC; cdr3_aa: CASSERERRYEQYF
j_call: TRBJ2-1; v_call: TRBV5-1; clone_size: .; d_call: .; cdr3_nt: TGCGCCAGCAGCTTGAGCAGGGGATCCTACAATGAGCAGTTCTTC; cdr3_aa: CASSLSRGSYNEQFF
j_call: TRBJ1-6; v_call: TRBV28; clone_size: .; d_call: TRBD1; cdr3_nt: TGTGCCAGCAGTCTGACAGGGTCTCAACCCCTCCACTTT; cdr3_aa: CASSLTGSQPLHF
j_call: TRBJ2-1; v_call: TRBV27; clone_size: .; d_call: .; cdr3_nt: TGTGCCAGCAGTACCGGACTCGTGGCTGAGCAGTTCTTC; cdr3_aa: CASSTGLVAEQFF
j_call: TRBJ2-1; v_call: TRBV5-4; clone_size: .; d_call: TRBD2; cdr3_nt: TGTGCCAGCAGCTTGAAACTAGCGGGGGGGCCGAGAAGTGAGCAGTTCTTC; cdr3_aa: CASSLKLAGGPRSEQFF
j_call: TRBJ2-2; v_call: TRBV5-1; clone_size: .; d_call: TRBD2; cdr3_nt: TGCGCCAGCAGCTTGTTTGCGGGGGCCGGGGAGCTGTTTTTT; cdr3_aa: CASSLFAGAGELFF
j_call: TRBJ1-4; v_call: TRBV6-1; clone_size: few; d_call: TRBD1; cdr3_nt: TGTGCCAGCAGTGGCTGGACAGGAACTAATGAAAAACTGTTTTTT; cdr3_aa: CASSGWTGTNEKLFF
j_call: TRBJ1-6; v_call: TRBV2; clone_size: .; d_call: TRBD1; cdr3_nt: TGTGCCAGCAGATGGGACAGCTCCTATAATTCACCCCTCCACTTT; cdr3_aa: CASRWDSSYNSPLHF
j_call: TRBJ1-5; v_call: TRBV2; clone_size: .; d_call: .; cdr3_nt: TGTGCCAGCAGTGGAGCGCTAGGACAGATCGGAGGAAATAGCAATCAGCCCCAGCATTTT; cdr3_aa: CASSGALGQIGGNSNQPQHF
j_call: TRBJ2-1; v_call: TRBV9; clone_size: .; d_call: TRBD1; cdr3_nt: TGTGCCAGCAGCGCTGGACAGGGTGCCTACAATGAGCAGTTCTTC; cdr3_aa: CASSAGQGAYNEQFF
j_call: TRBJ1-1; v_call: TRBV19; clone_size: .; d_call: .; cdr3_nt: TGTGCCAGTAGTTTGGGGCACCGGAACACTGAAGCTTTCTTT; cdr3_aa: CASSLGHRNTEAFF
j_call: TRBJ2-5; v_call: TRBV2; clone_size: .; d_call: TRBD1; cdr3_nt: TGTGCCAGCAGTGGGATTCTGGACAGGGGGGTGAGGGAGACCCAGTACTTC; cdr3_aa: CASSGILDRGVRETQYF
j_call: TRBJ2-5; v_call: TRBV7-9; clone_size: .; d_call: TRBD2; cdr3_nt: TGTGCCAGCAGCTTCGCGGGGGGAGAGACCCAGTACTTC; cdr3_aa: CASSFAGGETQYF
j_call: TRBJ1-5; v_call: TRBV7-9; clone_size: .; d_call: TRBD1; cdr3_nt: TGTGCCAGCAGCTTAGGGACAGGGGAGGATCAGCCCCAGCATTTT; cdr3_aa: CASSLGTGEDQPQHF
j_call: TRBJ2-3; v_call: TRBV5-5; clone_size: .; d_call: .; cdr3_nt: TGTGCCAGCAGCCTGGCGGTCGGGTTCACAGATACGCAGTATTTT; cdr3_aa: CASSLAVGFTDTQYF
j_call: TRBJ2-5; v_call: TRBV6-5; clone_size: few; d_call: TRBD2; cdr3_nt: TGTGCCAGCAGTAGCGGGGGGGTACAAGAGACCCAGTACTTC; cdr3_aa: CASSSGGVQETQYF
j_call: TRBJ1-1; v_call: TRBV9; clone_size: .; d_call: .; cdr3_nt: TGTGCCAGCAGCGTAGATGTAGGCAGGAAGGGGACTGAAGCTTTCTTT; cdr3_aa: CASSVDVGRKGTEAFF
j_call: TRBJ2-1; v_call: TRBV5-4; clone_size: .; d_call: .; cdr3_nt: TGTGCCAGCAGCTGGGGACTGCCTGATGAGCAGTTCTTC; cdr3_aa: CASSWGLPDEQFF
j_call: TRBJ2-3; v_call: TRBV6-4; clone_size: few; d_call: .; cdr3_nt: TGTGCCAGCAGTGACGGGGGGGCCACAGATACGCAGTATTTT; cdr3_aa: CASSDGGATDTQYF
j_call: TRBJ2-7; v_call: TRBV5-6; clone_size: .; d_call: .; cdr3_nt: TGTGCCAGCAGCCGGGGGGCAGGGGGCCCCAGCTCCTACGAGCAGTACTTC; cdr3_aa: CASSRGAGGPSSYEQYF
j_call: TRBJ1-5; v_call: TRBV19; clone_size: few; d_call: .; cdr3_nt: TGTGCCAGTAGTCCCCTCAAGGGGGGCAATCAGCCCCAGCATTTT; cdr3_aa: CASSPLKGGNQPQHF
j_call: TRBJ1-2; v_call: TRBV10-3; clone_size: .; d_call: .; cdr3_nt: TGTGCCATCAGTGAGTTGGGGCAGGGAAACTATGGCTACACCTTC; cdr3_aa: CAISELGQGNYGYTF
j_call: TRBJ2-7; v_call: TRBV9; clone_size: .; d_call: .; cdr3_nt: TGTGCCAGCAGCGTAGGGACAGCTCACTACGAGCAGTACTTC; cdr3_aa: CASSVGTAHYEQYF
j_call: TRBJ2-2; v_call: TRBV5-1; clone_size: .; d_call: TRBD1; cdr3_nt: TGCGCCAGCAGCTCCCGCGGGTGGGGACAGGGGAACACCGGGGAGCTGTTTTTT; cdr3_aa: CASSSRGWGQGNTGELFF
j_call: TRBJ1-2; v_call: TRBV9; clone_size: .; d_call: TRBD1; cdr3_nt: TGTGCCAGCAGCCCGGGACAGATCTATGGCTACACCTTC; cdr3_aa: CASSPGQIYGYTF
j_call: TRBJ1-2; v_call: TRBV7-9; clone_size: .; d_call: .; cdr3_nt: TGTTCCAGCAGCTTAGAAGGGACCGCGGGGAGAGGCTACACCTTC; cdr3_aa: CSSSLEGTAGRGYTF
j_call: TRBJ1-3; v_call: TRBV15; clone_size: .; d_call: .; cdr3_nt: TGTGCCACCAGCAGACCCGACGGGGGGTACTCTGGAAACACCATATATTTT; cdr3_aa: CATSRPDGGYSGNTIYF
j_call: TRBJ1-6; v_call: TRBV30; clone_size: .; d_call: .; cdr3_nt: TGTGCCTGGAGGACTCAAGGGGGTGTTAATTCACCCCTCCACTTT; cdr3_aa: CAWRTQGGVNSPLHF
j_call: TRBJ1-2; v_call: TRBV4-2; clone_size: .; d_call: TRBD1; cdr3_nt: TGTGCCAGCAGCCAAGATGCGAGACAGGGCCTCTATGGCTACACCTTC; cdr3_aa: CASSQDARQGLYGYTF
j_call: TRBJ1-5; v_call: TRBV6-5; clone_size: once; d_call: TRBD1; cdr3_nt: TGTGCCAGCAGTCTCGACAGGGGACTTGATCAGCCCCAGCATTTT; cdr3_aa: CASSLDRGLDQPQHF
j_call: TRBJ1-1; v_call: TRBV2; clone_size: .; d_call: .; cdr3_nt: TGTGCCAGACAGAACACTGAAGCTTTCTTT; cdr3_aa: CARQNTEAFF
j_call: TRBJ1-1; v_call: TRBV7-6; clone_size: .; d_call: .; cdr3_nt: TGTGCCAGCAGCCACCCTAGGGGCGTTTACACTGAAGCTTTCTTT; cdr3_aa: CASSHPRGVYTEAFF
j_call: TRBJ2-1; v_call: TRBV7-7; clone_size: .; d_call: .; cdr3_nt: TGTGCTAGCAGCTTGGTGAATCCAGGCCCGAATTCCTACAATGAGCAGTTCTTC; cdr3_aa: CASSLVNPGPNSYNEQFF
j_call: TRBJ2-2; v_call: TRBV9; clone_size: .; d_call: TRBD1; cdr3_nt: TGTGCCAGCAGAGAGAACAGGGGGGAAACCGGGGAGCTGTTTTTT; cdr3_aa: CASRENRGETGELFF
j_call: TRBJ2-7; v_call: TRBV4-1; clone_size: .; d_call: TRBD2; cdr3_nt: TGCGCCAGCAGCCCCTTGTTTGTGTCTAGCGGGAGGGAGACTTACTACGAGCAGTACTTC; cdr3_aa: CASSPLFVSSGRETYYEQYF
j_call: TRBJ1-1; v_call: TRBV6-6; clone_size: .; d_call: .; cdr3_nt: TGTGCCAGCAGTTACTCGGGGCAGAATGAAGCTTTCTTT; cdr3_aa: CASSYSGQNEAFF